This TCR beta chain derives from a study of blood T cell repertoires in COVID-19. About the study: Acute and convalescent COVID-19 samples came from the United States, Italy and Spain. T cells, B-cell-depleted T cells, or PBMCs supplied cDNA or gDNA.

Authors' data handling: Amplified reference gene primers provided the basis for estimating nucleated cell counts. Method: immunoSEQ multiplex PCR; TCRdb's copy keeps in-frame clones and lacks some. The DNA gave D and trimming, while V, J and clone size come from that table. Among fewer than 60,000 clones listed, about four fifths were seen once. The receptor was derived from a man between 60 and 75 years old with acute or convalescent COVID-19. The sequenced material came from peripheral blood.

This CDR3 is CASSPPTGGQETQYF. The CDR3, as DNA: TGTGCCAGCAGCCCTCCCACGGGGGGGCAAGAGACCCAGTACTTC. The rearrangement uses TRBV14 and TRBJ2-5; 8 bases fit TRBD2. Germline assignment: CDR1 SGHDN and CDR2 FVKESK. The CDR3 is 15 residues long. V lost 4 bases, J lost 2 bases, and 6 bases stayed unmatched.